This T cell receptor (beta chain) came from a study of CD8 T cells in Susac syndrome. Random hexamers served to reverse transcribe roughly 0.45 to 1 ug RNA. One entry per CDR3 protein results from TCRdb running MiXCR on the immunoSEQ multiplex PCR reads. The sample shows some 48,000 distinct CDR3 sequences, nearly 95% of them seen only once. The CDR3 sequence is 18 residues long. V lost 6 bases to trimming and J lost 1 base, with 19 bases between them. Germline V lookup: CDR1 KGHSH, CDR2 LQKENI. The sample comprised CD8+ T cells from PBMCs. The gene calls are TRBV18 and TRBJ2-6; weak D call: TRBD2 (6 bases). This receptor was identified in a human donor in good health. The DNA for the CDR3 is TGTGCCAGCTCCCGCGGGGCAGCTTATCGGTCTGGGGCCAACGTCCTGACTTTC. This sequence encodes CASSRGAAYRSGANVLTF.